This TCR beta chain was identified in a study of CD8 T cells in Susac syndrome. With V trimmed by 4 bases and J by 2 bases, 4 bases remained unmatched. The CDR3 covers 14 residues. Germline values: CDR1 SGHVS, CDR2 FQNEAQ. An amount of RNA that ranged from about 0.45 to 1 ug was reverse transcribed with random hexamers. One entry per CDR3 protein results from TCRdb running MiXCR on the immunoSEQ multiplex PCR reads. The table has roughly 190,000 distinct CDR3 sequences, around nine tenths seen once. This chain uses TRBV7-8 with TRBJ1-1; 7 bases fit TRBD1. Sequencing used CD4+ T cells from PBMCs. The source is a human donor with Susac syndrome. DNA of the CDR3: TGTGCCAGCAGCTCCTGGACAGGAAACACTGAAGCTTTCTTT. Residues: CASSSWTGNTEAFF.